The present entry profiles one TCR beta chain with its context. Its antigen is undetermined. These data originate in a study of T cell repertoires in cytomegalovirus infection. Findings and caveats of the study: Ex vivo, HLA-C-restricted CMV-specific TCR beta clonotypes prevailed over the rest of the response.

TCRdb re-called the reads with MiXCR, one entry per CDR3 protein. The data hold hundreds of thousands of distinct CDR3 sequences, with roughly a third observed a single time. Trimming stripped 2 bases from V and 6 bases from J, with 13 bases between. CDR1 is MDHEN, CDR2 SYDVKM, per germline. The CDR3 has 14 amino acids. The sequence was collected from a human donor in good health (CMV status not recorded). Some clones in this sample may be carry-over from other donors' samples. This rearrangement joins TRBV28 to TRBJ2-5, with D perhaps matching TRBD1 (6 bases). Sequenced sample: PBMCs. The CDR3: CASSLRGIEKTQYF. The CDR3 nucleotides are TGTGCCAGCAGTTTAAGGGGGATTGAGAAGACCCAGTACTTC.